The entry below gives a single TCR beta chain sequence along with its context. Unmatched junction bases numbered 6, after V lost 4 bases and J lost 4 bases. The CDR3 extends over 15 amino acids. Germline V lookup: CDR1 LGHNA, CDR2 YSLEER. The entry originates in a study of blood T cell repertoires in COVID-19. Libraries were prepared by immunoSEQ multiplex PCR; TCRdb keeps only in-frame clonotypes and omits some of them. The table shows about 170,000 clones, with roughly nine tenths occurring only once. This receptor was obtained from a woman aged 60-75 years with COVID-19, enrolled during active disease. What was sequenced was peripheral blood. The chain uses TRBV4-3 and TRBJ2-7, with TRBD2 matching over 11 bases. The CDR3: CASSRALAGDYEQYF. CDR3 DNA sequence: TGCGCCAGCAGCCGGGCACTAGCGGGGGATTACGAGCAGTACTTC.